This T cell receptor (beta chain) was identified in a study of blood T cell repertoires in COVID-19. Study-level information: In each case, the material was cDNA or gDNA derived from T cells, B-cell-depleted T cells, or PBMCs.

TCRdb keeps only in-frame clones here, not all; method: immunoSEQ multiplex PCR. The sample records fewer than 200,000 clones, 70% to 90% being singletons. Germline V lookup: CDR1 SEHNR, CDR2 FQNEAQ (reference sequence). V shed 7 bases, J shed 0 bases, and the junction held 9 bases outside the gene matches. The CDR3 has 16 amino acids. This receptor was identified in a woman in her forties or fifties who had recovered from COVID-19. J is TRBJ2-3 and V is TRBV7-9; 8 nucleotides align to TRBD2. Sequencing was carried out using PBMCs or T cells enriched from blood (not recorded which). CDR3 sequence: CASTRTGGHSTDTQYF. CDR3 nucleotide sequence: TGTGCCAGCACCCGCACGGGGGGGCATAGCACAGATACGCAGTATTTT.